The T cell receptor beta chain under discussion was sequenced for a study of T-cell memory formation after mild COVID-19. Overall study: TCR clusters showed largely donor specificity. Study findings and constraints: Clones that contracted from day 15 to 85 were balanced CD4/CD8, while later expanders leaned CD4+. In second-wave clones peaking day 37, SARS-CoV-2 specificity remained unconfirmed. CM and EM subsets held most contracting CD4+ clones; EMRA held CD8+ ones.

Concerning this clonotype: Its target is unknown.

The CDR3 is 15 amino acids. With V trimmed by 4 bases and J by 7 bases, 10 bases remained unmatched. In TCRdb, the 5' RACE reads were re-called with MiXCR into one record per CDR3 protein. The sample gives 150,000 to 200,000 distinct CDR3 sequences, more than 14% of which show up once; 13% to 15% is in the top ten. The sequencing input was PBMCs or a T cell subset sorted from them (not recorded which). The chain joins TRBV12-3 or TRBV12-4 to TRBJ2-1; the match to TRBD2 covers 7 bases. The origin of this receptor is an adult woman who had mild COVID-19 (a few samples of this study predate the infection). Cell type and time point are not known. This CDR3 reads CASSSQGGRGNEQFF. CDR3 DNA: TGTGCCAGCAGTTCTCAAGGCGGGAGAGGAAATGAGCAGTTCTTC.